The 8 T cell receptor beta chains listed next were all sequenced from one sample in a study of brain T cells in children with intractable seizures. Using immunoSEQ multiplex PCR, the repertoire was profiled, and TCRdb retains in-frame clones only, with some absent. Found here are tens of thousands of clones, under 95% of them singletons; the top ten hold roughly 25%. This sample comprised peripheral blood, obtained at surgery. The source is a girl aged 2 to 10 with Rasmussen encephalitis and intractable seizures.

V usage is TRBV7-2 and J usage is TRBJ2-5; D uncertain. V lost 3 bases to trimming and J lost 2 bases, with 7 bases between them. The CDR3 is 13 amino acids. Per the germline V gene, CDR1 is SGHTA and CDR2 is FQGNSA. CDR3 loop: CASSFGRQETQYF. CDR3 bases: TGTGCCAGCAGCTTCGGCAGGCAAGAGACCCAGTACTTC.

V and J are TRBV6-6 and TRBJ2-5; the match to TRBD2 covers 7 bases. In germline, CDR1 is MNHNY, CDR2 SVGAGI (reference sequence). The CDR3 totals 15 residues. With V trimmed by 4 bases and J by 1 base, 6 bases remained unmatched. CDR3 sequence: CASSSRRTSQETQYF. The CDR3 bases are TGTGCCAGCAGTTCCCGCCGGACTAGCCAAGAGACCCAGTACTTC.

The CDR3 bases are TGTGCCTGGAGTAGGGGGGGCGGGGCCAACGTCCTGACTTTC. Protein sequence: CAWSRGGGANVLTF. The genes are TRBV30 and TRBJ2-6, with a weak D call TRBD2 (7 bases). This CDR3 contains 14 residues. Germline values: CDR1 GTSNPN, CDR2 SVGIG (reference sequence). Trimming took 2 bases from V and 4 from J, leaving 9 bases between them.

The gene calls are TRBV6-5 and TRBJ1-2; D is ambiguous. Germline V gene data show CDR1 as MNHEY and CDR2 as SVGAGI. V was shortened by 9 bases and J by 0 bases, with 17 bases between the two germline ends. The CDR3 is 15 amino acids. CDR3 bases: TGTGCCAGTCATGGGGAGGGCGCCTCTAACTATGGCTACACCTTC. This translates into CASHGEGASNYGYTF.

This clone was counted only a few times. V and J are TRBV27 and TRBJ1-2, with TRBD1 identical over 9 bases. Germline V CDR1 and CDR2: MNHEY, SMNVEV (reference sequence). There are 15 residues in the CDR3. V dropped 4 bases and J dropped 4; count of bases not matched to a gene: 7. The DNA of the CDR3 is TGTGCCAGCAGTTGGGGGACAGGGTCCCTCTATGGCTACACCTTC. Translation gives CASSWGTGSLYGYTF.

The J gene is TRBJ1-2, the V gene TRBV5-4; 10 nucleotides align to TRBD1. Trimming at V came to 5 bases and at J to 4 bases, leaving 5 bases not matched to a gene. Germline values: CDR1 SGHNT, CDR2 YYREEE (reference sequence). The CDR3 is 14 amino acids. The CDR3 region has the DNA TGTGCCAGCAGTTCTGACAGGGGGCTCTATGGCTACACCTTC. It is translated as CASSSDRGLYGYTF.

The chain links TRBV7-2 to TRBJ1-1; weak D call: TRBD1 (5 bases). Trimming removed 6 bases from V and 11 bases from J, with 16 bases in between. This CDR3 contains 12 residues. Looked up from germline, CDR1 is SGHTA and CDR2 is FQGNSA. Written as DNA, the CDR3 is TGTGCCAGCAGTTTCTCGGGGGTTGAGGCTTTCTTT. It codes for CASSFSGVEAFF.

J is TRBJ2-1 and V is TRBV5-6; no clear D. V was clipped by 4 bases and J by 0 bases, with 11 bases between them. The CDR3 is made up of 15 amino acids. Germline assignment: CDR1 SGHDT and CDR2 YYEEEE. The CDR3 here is CASSQAGFSYNEQFF. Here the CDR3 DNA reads TGTGCCAGCAGCCAGGCCGGATTCTCCTACAATGAGCAGTTCTTC.